One and the same sample provided the 3 T cell receptor beta chains below, sequenced in a study of blood T cell repertoires in COVID-19. Profiling relied on immunoSEQ multiplex PCR, and the TCRdb table lists in-frame clones only, not all of them. The sample includes a few hundred thousand clones, about 90% of them seen just once. Sequencing input: peripheral blood. The receptors come from a woman aged 40 to 55 with acute or convalescent COVID-19.

This chain uses TRBV6-5 with TRBJ2-1; 10 bases agree with TRBD2. Germline V gives CDR1 MNHEY, CDR2 SVGAGI. This CDR3 comprises 15 residues. Losses at the gene ends were 7 bases for V and 6 bases for J; bases not matched to a gene: 9. The CDR3 sequence is CASTQILAGANEQFF. The CDR3 DNA follows: TGTGCCAGCACCCAGATTCTAGCGGGGGCCAATGAGCAGTTCTTC.

The gene calls are TRBV18 and TRBJ1-4; TRBD1 matches at 8 bases. Trimming cost V 3 bases and J 8 bases; bases outside gene matches: 14. Germline CDR1 KGHSH, CDR2 LQKENI. The CDR3 totals 17 residues. The CDR3 sequence: CASSPQTPQGAWEKLFF. In nucleotides, the CDR3 is TGTGCCAGCTCACCCCAAACCCCGCAGGGGGCCTGGGAAAAACTGTTTTTT. Using reference TRBV18 and TRBJ1-4 for the parts outside the CDR3, the full variable domain is NAGVMQNPRHLVRRRGQEARLRCSPMKGHSHVYWYRQLPEEGLKFMVYLQKENIIDESGMPKERFSAEFPKEGPSILRIQQVVRGDSAAYFCASSPQTPQGAWEKLFFGSGTQLSVL.

The chain employs TRBV5-1 and TRBJ2-2; 12 nucleotides line up with TRBD2. The CDR3 covers 18 residues. Germline V CDR1 and CDR2: SGHRS, YFSETQ. Trimming cost V 6 bases and J 0 bases; bases outside gene matches: 9. CDR3 sequence reads: CASTPRGLAGSNTGELFF. As DNA, the CDR3 is TGCGCCAGCACCCCCCGGGGACTAGCGGGTTCGAACACCGGGGAGCTGTTTTTT.